This T cell receptor beta chain was identified during a study of OX40 agonist ivuxolimab in advanced cancers. Trimming pared 4 bases from V and 4 bases from J, leaving 10 bases between. This CDR3 spans 13 amino acids. Per germline, CDR1 ENHRY and CDR2 SYGVKD. Repertoires were generated with immunoSEQ multiplex PCR, while TCRdb's copy carries only in-frame clones and drops some. The table lists approximately 100,000 clones, approximately 90% of them singletons. The sample consisted of CD4+ or CD8+ T cells sorted from blood, taken in a trial of the OX40 agonist ivuxolimab. The rearrangement uses TRBV10-3 and TRBJ1-2, with D tentatively TRBD1 (5 bases). The sequence was collected from an adult with an advanced solid tumor such as melanoma, head and neck, liver or kidney cancer. The CDR3 region has the DNA TGTGCCATCAGTGTGGAGGGGTCCTATGGCTACACCTTC. As protein: CAISVEGSYGYTF.